The entry below describes one TCR beta chain. Specified time point: peripheral blood 6 weeks after treatment start. The sample comes from a study of PD-L1 blockade in urothelial cancer. Study overall: Blood was tested 3 weeks (second dose) and 6 weeks into treatment. Per blood sample, T cells had a median of about 130,000.

With 0 bases removed from V and 2 bases from J, the gap between germline ends came to 17 bases. The CDR3 has 18 amino acids. Germline assignment: CDR1 WNHNN and CDR2 SYGVQD (reference sequence). TCRdb's copy holds only in-frame clones and misses some; the assay was immunoSEQ multiplex PCR. Among 100,000 to 150,000 clones listed, 86% were seen once. This TCR was sampled from a man aged 45-65 years with urothelial cancer. Here the sequenced sample was PBMCs, taken around atezolizumab (anti-PD-L1) treatment. The rearrangement uses TRBV10-1 and TRBJ2-1; D is uncertain. The CDR3 here is CASSESPYNYPPYNEQFF. CDR3 coding DNA: TGCGCCAGCAGTGAGTCGCCTTATAACTATCCTCCCTACAATGAGCAGTTCTTC.